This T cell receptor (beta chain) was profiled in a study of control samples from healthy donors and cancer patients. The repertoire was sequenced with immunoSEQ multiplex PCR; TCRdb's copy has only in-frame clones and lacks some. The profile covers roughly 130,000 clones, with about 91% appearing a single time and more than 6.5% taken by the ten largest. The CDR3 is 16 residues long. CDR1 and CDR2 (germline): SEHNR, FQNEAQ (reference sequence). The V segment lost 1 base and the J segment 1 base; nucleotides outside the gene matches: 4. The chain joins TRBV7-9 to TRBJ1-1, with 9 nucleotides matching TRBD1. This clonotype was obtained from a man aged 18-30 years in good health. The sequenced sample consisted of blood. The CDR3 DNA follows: TGTGCCAGCAGCTTAGTCCCGGGACAGGGGAACACTGAAGCTTTCTTT. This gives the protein CASSLVPGQGNTEAFF.